The 8 T cell receptor beta chains reported below all come from one sample, sequenced in a study of blood T cell repertoires in COVID-19. The assay was immunoSEQ multiplex PCR, and TCRdb's table has in-frame clones only and misses some. The sample contains tens of thousands of clones, roughly 80% of which appear only once. Specimen: peripheral blood. The receptors were gathered from a woman older than 75 with acute or convalescent COVID-19.

This clone was observed once. The V gene is TRBV7-9, the J gene TRBJ1-1; 9 nucleotides match TRBD1. CDR3 length: 14 amino acids. V lost 2 bases, J lost 7 bases, and 5 bases stayed unmatched. Germline loops: CDR1 SEHNR, CDR2 FQNEAQ (reference sequence). The CDR3 loop reads CASSLRDRVHEAFF. In DNA form, the CDR3 reads TGTGCCAGCAGCTTAAGGGACAGGGTTCATGAAGCTTTCTTT.

The chain is built from TRBV7-3 and TRBJ1-1; D remains ambiguous. This CDR3 is built from 14 residues. From germline, CDR1 is SGHTA and CDR2 FQGTGA. The ends were cut back, 0 bases at V and 1 base at J, with 6 bases in the middle. CDR3 in DNA: TGTGCCAGCAGCTTAACGTCCGGGAACACTGAAGCTTTCTTT. Translation: CASSLTSGNTEAFF.

The CDR3 loop reads CASSATGSPSEAFF. The DNA of the CDR3 is TGTGCCAGCAGTGCGACAGGGAGCCCCTCGGAAGCTTTCTTT. The chain couples TRBV2 to TRBJ1-1, with TRBD1 matching over 7 bases. There are 14 residues in the CDR3. In germline, CDR1 is SNHLY, CDR2 FYNNEI. V shed 4 bases, J shed 8 bases, and the junction held 10 bases outside the gene matches.

The chain joins TRBV3-1 (or the pseudogene TRBV3-2) to TRBJ1-4; possible D gene TRBD1, 5 bases. Per the germline V gene, CDR1 is LGHDT and CDR2 is YNNKEL (reference sequence). This CDR3 region has 12 residues. Trimming stripped 5 bases from V and 8 bases from J, with 9 bases between. The CDR3 spells CASSEWGEKLFF. The CDR3 nucleotides are TGTGCCAGCAGCGAGTGGGGCGAAAAACTGTTTTTT.

The chain employs TRBV6-5 and TRBJ1-1; no reliable D call. With 4 bases removed from V and 1 base from J, the gap between germline ends came to 7 bases. The CDR3 length is 13 residues. The V gene's germline CDR1 is MNHEY and CDR2 SVGAGI. This chain's CDR3 is CASSFEANTEAFF. DNA of the CDR3: TGTGCCAGCAGTTTCGAAGCGAACACTGAAGCTTTCTTT.

CDR3 loop: CASSRPGAANTGELFF. CDR3 sequence (DNA): TGTGCCAGTAGCCGCCCGGGAGCCGCGAACACCGGGGAGCTGTTTTTT. The chain couples TRBV19 to TRBJ2-2, with D tentatively TRBD2 (6 bases). There are 16 residues in the CDR3. Germline-derived CDR1 and CDR2 are LNHDA and SQIVND (reference sequence). Trimming removed 6 bases from V and 0 bases from J, with 14 bases in between.

The V and J genes are TRBV5-4 and TRBJ2-7, with D maybe TRBD2 (5 bases). The CDR3 is 15 amino acids. The germline V gene encodes CDR1 SGHNT and CDR2 YYREEE (reference sequence). V was trimmed by 4 bases and J by 0 bases, leaving 14 bases between them. CDR3 DNA sequence: TGTGCCAGCAGCAGCCTAGCTGCCCCCTCCTACGAGCAGTACTTC. Its translation is CASSSLAAPSYEQYF. Drawing the rest from reference TRBV5-4 and TRBJ2-7, the complete variable domain is ETGVTQSPTHLIKTRGQQVTLRCSSQSGHNTVSWYQQALGQGPQFIFQYYREEENGRGNFPPRFSGLQFPNYSSELNVNALELDDSALYLCASSSLAAPSYEQYFGPGTRLTVT.

The chain employs TRBV9 and TRBJ1-4, with D possibly matching TRBD1 (6 bases). Looked up from germline, CDR1 is SGDLS and CDR2 is YYNGEE. V was shortened by 2 bases and J by 5 bases, with 13 bases between the two germline ends. The CDR3 extends over 15 amino acids. The CDR3, as DNA: TGTGCCAGCAGCGTGCTGGGGACACAGAATGAAAAACTGTTTTTT. Residues: CASSVLGTQNEKLFF.